Sequencing of this TCR beta chain was carried out in a study of T-cell memory formation after mild COVID-19 (dated by TCRdb to 2020 to 2022). General notes on the study: Most TCR sequence clusters were specific to one of the two donors. T-cell clones expanding and contracting after mild COVID-19 in a couple of donors were tracked by longitudinal TCRalpha and TCRbeta repertoire sequencing. Two young, previously healthy adult volunteers, one female and one male, were included in the cohort. Study-wide findings and limitations: Some responding clones were detected in pre-infection memory, suggesting pre-existing cross-reactive memory T cells joined the SARS-CoV-2 response. Only a couple of mild cases were covered by the study, and larger cohorts that include severe cases with pre-infection samples were considered necessary. SARS-CoV-2 specificity was not confirmed for the second-wave clones peaking on day 37. Contracting CD4+ clones appeared mostly in the CM and EM memory subsets, whereas CD8+ clones were enriched in EMRA. Clones that contracted from day 15 to 85 showed balanced CD4/CD8 phenotypes, whereas a second wave of clones that expanded from day 15 to 37 leaned towards CD4+.

This clonotype has a count of ten or more. Its target antigen remains unknown. Base qualities are not at hand, and no much larger clone is one base apart. PBMCs were isolated by Ficoll-Paque density gradient centrifugation. Sequencing took place on an Illumina NovaSeq 6000. cDNA libraries for TCRalpha and TCRbeta were prepared by 5'RACE using constant-segment primers, with sample barcodes and unique molecular identifiers added. Trizol reagent was used to extract RNA from every sample. Libraries were amplified in two PCR steps, with a second sample barcode and Illumina TruSeq adapters added in the second step. The libraries were sequenced on an Illumina NovaSeq using 2 x 150 bp paired-end reads. In the paper's pipeline: With migec v1.2.7, reads were demultiplexed and then collapsed into UMI-guided consensus sequences. Using mixcr v2.1.11, UMI consensuses were aligned to TRA and TRB V and J templates and then assembled into clonotypes. Expanded or contracted clonotypes were those called significant by both edgeR and NoisET, with noise models trained on biological replicates. For edgeR calls, the cutoffs were a false discovery rate-adjusted p below 0.01 and a log2 fold-change threshold of 1. As an exploratory analysis of dynamics, PCA with hierarchical clustering was applied to max-normalized trajectories of the 1000 most abundant clonotypes. Separately sequenced CD4+ and CD8+ repertoires were used to assign a CD4 or CD8 phenotype to each responding clone. The public sequencing data were trimmed at Q25 with fastp and processed into clonotypes with MiXCR by TCRdb, which kept only in-frame beta chains. Identical CDR3 proteins give one entry, which carries the most common genes and DNA. These V and J calls derive from TCRdb rather than the authors' analysis. The sample table holds approximately 340,000 distinct CDR3 sequences, of which roughly 13% were seen once. The top ten clones comprise about a fifth of the sample.

CDR1 and CDR2 are read off the germline V gene as ENHRY and SYGVKD. Spanning cysteine to phenylalanine, the CDR3 consists of 15 amino acids. The DNA shown is the 45-base CDR3, in frame from base 1. The germline V end is reduced by 0 bases and the J end by 5 bases; junction bases left unmatched: 4. This receptor was obtained from a man younger than 35 who had mild COVID-19 (a few samples of this study predate the infection). The sample titles of this study are shuffled in the database, so cell type and time point are left out; the donor was told from shared clones. The sequenced material came from PBMCs or a T cell subset sorted from them (not recorded which). The chain is assembled from TRBV10-3 and TRBJ2-3, and 8 junction bases match TRBD1. The DNA sequence is as follows: TGTGCCATCAGTGAGTCCGGACAGGGCAGAGATACGCAGTATTTT. It translates to CAISESGQGRDTQYF.